The 27 T cell receptor beta chains below all came from one sample that was sequenced in a study of blood T cells in healthy people across ages. Alongside a J-beta primer mix, a sample-barcoded 5' primer served in a second PCR lasting roughly 7 to 11 cycles. TCRdb independently ran MiXCR on the 5' RACE reads; one entry per CDR3 protein. The table has 550,000 to 650,000 distinct CDR3 sequences, 25% to 30% seen once. The specimen sequenced was blood. The receptors come from a woman of 80 years or more in good health.

At least ten counts were recorded for this clonotype. The genes are TRBV29-1 and TRBJ2-2, with TRBD1 identical over 8 bases. Germline-derived CDR1 and CDR2 are SQVTM and ANQGSEA. Losses at the gene ends were 6 bases for V and 2 bases for J; bases not matched to a gene: 5. The CDR3 has 14 amino acids. The DNA for the CDR3 is TGCAGCGTCCGGACAGGGTATAACACCGGGGAGCTGTTTTTT. Its protein is CSVRTGYNTGELFF.

The chain couples TRBV29-1 to TRBJ2-5, with 9 bases matching TRBD1. The junction had 7 bases not matched to a gene; V was cut back by 6 bases and J by 5 bases. Looked up from germline, CDR1 is SQVTM and CDR2 is ANQGSEA. The CDR3 extends over 13 amino acids. The CDR3 coding sequence is TGCAGCGTAGGGGACAGGGCCTCGGAGACCCAGTACTTC. It yields the protein CSVGDRASETQYF.

This clonotype occurred many times. The rearrangement links TRBV5-5 to TRBJ2-7; 9 bases are a match to TRBD1. Trimming removed 5 bases from V and 2 bases from J; junction bases left unmatched: 8. The CDR3 spans 15 residues. Germline loops: CDR1 SGHKS, CDR2 YYEKEE (reference sequence). DNA for the CDR3: TGTGCCAGCAGAGTACTACAGGGGGCTACCTACGAGCAGTACTTC. Residues: CASRVLQGATYEQYF.

Comment on this clonotype: A much larger clone differs by one base, so this may be a read error. J is TRBJ1-4 and V is TRBV29-1; no clear D gene. The germline V gene encodes CDR1 SQVTM and CDR2 ANQGSEA. This CDR3 spans 12 amino acids. The CDR3 loop reads CNVGLGNEKLFF. The CDR3 DNA reads as TGCAACGTTGGCCTGGGTAATGAAAAACTGTTTTTT.

The V call is TRBV20-1, the J call TRBJ2-7; possible D gene TRBD1, 5 bases. The CDR3 has 15 residues. Trimming took 0 bases from V and 9 from J, leaving 21 bases between them. CDR1 DFQATT and CDR2 SNEGSKA come from the germline V gene (reference sequence). CDR3 in DNA: TGCAGTGCTAGAGATAGAGGCGCAGGGTCCAATGTGCAGTACTTC. Encoded protein: CSARDRGAGSNVQYF.

This clonotype was seen a handful of times. This chain joins TRBV5-1 and TRBJ2-7; 16 nucleotides line up with TRBD2. The CDR3 consists of 17 residues. CDR1 is SGHRS and CDR2 is YFSETQ in the germline V gene. V shed 3 bases and J 7 bases; nucleotides not matched to a gene: 10. CDR3 nucleotides: TGCGCCAGCAGCTGGGGACTAGCGGGGGGGATTGAAAGTGAGCAGTACTTC. It is translated as CASSWGLAGGIESEQYF.

As regards this clonotype: The CDR3 end shows no conserved phenylalanine or tryptophan, and so a read error is likely. V usage is TRBV9 and J usage is TRBJ1-2, with D uncertain. Germline lookup yields CDR1 SGDLS and CDR2 YYNGEE. V lost 0 bases and J 8 bases, leaving 14 bases between the germline ends. The CDR3 spans 14 residues. CDR3 nucleotides: TGTGCCAGCAGCGTAGATCACACCTCAAAAGGCTACACCTGC. The encoded protein is CASSVDHTSKGYTC.

The chain carries TRBV5-1 and TRBJ2-3; the D gene is possibly TRBD2 (7 bases). The CDR3 contains 16 residues. Trimming took 4 bases from V and 1 from J, leaving 16 bases between them. The germline V gene has CDR1 SGHRS and CDR2 YFSETQ. This chain's CDR3 is CASSQNGGRGTDTQYF. The CDR3 DNA follows: TGCGCCAGCAGCCAAAACGGGGGGCGGGGCACAGATACGCAGTATTTT. Supplemented by reference TRBV5-1 and TRBJ2-3, the full variable domain reads KAGVTQTPRYLIKTRGQQVTLSCSPISGHRSVSWYQQTPGQGLQFLFEYFSETQRNKGNFPGRFSGRQFSNSRSEMNVSTLELGDSALYLCASSQNGGRGTDTQYFGPGTRLTVL.

There are many counts of this clonotype. The genes are TRBV6-1 and TRBJ1-2, with D maybe TRBD1 (5 bases). Germline-derived CDR1 and CDR2 are MNHNS and SASEGT. This CDR3 spans 12 amino acids. V lost 2 bases and J lost 7, with 8 bases in between. The CDR3 nucleotides are TGTGCCAGCAGTGAACTAGGGGCTGGCTACACCTTC. Amino acids: CASSELGAGYTF.

The table lists this clonotype with a few counts. The rearrangement uses TRBV7-2 and TRBJ1-4; D possibly corresponds to TRBD1 (5 bases). In germline, CDR1 is SGHTA, CDR2 FQGNSA. This CDR3 is built from 16 residues. Trimming shortened V by 1 base and J by 4 bases, and 13 bases separated the two germline ends. CDR3 bases: TGTGCCAGCAGCTTAGACTCCAGGGTTGGTAATGAAAAACTGTTTTTT. Protein sequence: CASSLDSRVGNEKLFF.

This clonotype was detected a few times. The gene calls are TRBV3-1 and TRBJ1-1, with D perhaps matching TRBD1 (5 bases). Germline CDR1 reads LGHDT; CDR2 reads YNNKEL (reference sequence). The CDR3 sequence is 15 residues long. The V end was cut by 4 bases, the J end by 5 bases, with 17 bases between. The CDR3 DNA is TGTGCCAGCAGCCCTCCGGGGCGGGGTGGAACTGAAGCTTTCTTT. Its protein product is CASSPPGRGGTEAFF.

A word on this clonotype: Possible read error: a much larger clone is one base away. The genes are TRBV27 and TRBJ2-7, with a possible D match to TRBD1 (6 bases). Trimming took 6 bases from V and 2 from J, leaving 14 bases between them. Germline V gene lookup returns CDR1 MNHEY and CDR2 SMNVEV (reference sequence). The CDR3 is 14 amino acids. Here the CDR3 reads CASRPQGNTYEQYF. CDR3 coding DNA: TGTGCCAGCAGGCCGCAGGGGAACACCTACGAGCAGTACTTC.

Ten or more counts support this clonotype. The rearrangement links TRBV11-2 to TRBJ2-3, with a tentative D call TRBD2 (6 bases). V gave up 5 bases and J gave up 1 base, with 13 bases separating them. Germline V gene lookup returns CDR1 SGHAT and CDR2 FQNNGV. The CDR3 length is 15 residues. The CDR3 loop reads CASSPWGEGTDTQYF. CDR3 DNA sequence: TGTGCCAGCAGCCCCTGGGGGGAAGGCACAGATACGCAGTATTTT.

This clonotype has a count of ten or more. The V gene is TRBV2, the J gene TRBJ2-4; 8 positions agree with TRBD1. Germline V lookup: CDR1 SNHLY, CDR2 FYNNEI. The CDR3 sequence is 15 residues long. The V segment lost 4 bases and the J segment 1 base; nucleotides outside the gene matches: 3. The CDR3 bases are TGTGCCAGCAGTGCCCGGACAGGGGCCAAAAACATTCAGTACTTC. This codes for CASSARTGAKNIQYF. The entire variable domain, with the rest obtained from reference TRBV2 and TRBJ2-4, is as follows: EPEVTQTPSHQVTQMGQEVILRCVPISNHLYFYWYRQILGQKVEFLVSFYNNEISEKSEIFDDQFSVERPDGSNFTLKIRSTKLEDSAMYFCASSARTGAKNIQYFGAGTRLSVL.

This clonotype was seen more than once but under ten times. Here the CDR3 reads CASNWDYTEAFF. The CDR3 DNA is TGTGCCAGTAACTGGGACTACACTGAAGCTTTCTTT. The rearrangement uses TRBV2 and TRBJ1-1; TRBD1 is a possible D gene (5 bases). The germline V gene has CDR1 SNHLY and CDR2 FYNNEI. V dropped 9 bases and J dropped 3 bases, with 11 bases sitting between them. The CDR3 is made up of 12 amino acids.

This clonotype was seen more than once but under ten times. A much larger clone is a single base away; this may be a read error. The chain joins TRBV29-1 to TRBJ2-1, with 15 nucleotides matching TRBD2. J was trimmed by 13 bases and V by 7 bases; bases with no gene match: 14. Looked up from germline, CDR1 is SQVTM and CDR2 is ANQGSEA. CDR3 length: 15 amino acids. CDR3 bases: TGCAGCGGTGCCCCGGGACTAGCGGGGGGAGGGTCCCAGTTCTTC. Amino acids: CSGAPGLAGGGSQFF.

In its sample, this clonotype was seen a few times. One end of the junction is discordant with germline, which a read error may explain. The J gene is TRBJ1-4, the V gene TRBV5-1; TRBD1 matches 8 bases. This CDR3 comprises 14 residues. Germline V CDR1 and CDR2: SGHRS, YFSETQ. The CDR3 DNA follows: TGCGCCAGCAGCTCGGACAGGGCTAATGGAAAACTGTTTTTT. Translating gives CASSSDRANGKLFF.

The sample holds a few counts of this clonotype. A much larger clone differs by one base, so this may be a read error. The CDR3 loop is CSVPTANSYNEQYF. The CDR3 nucleotides are TGCAGCGTTCCAACAGCGAATTCCTACAATGAGCAGTACTTC. The V and J genes are TRBV29-1 and TRBJ2-1; no definite D call. The end of the DNA aligns better with TRBJ2-7, so the J call may be wrong. CDR3 length: 14 amino acids. Germline CDR1 and CDR2: SQVTM and ANQGSEA.

The table lists this clonotype with many counts. The CDR3 coding sequence is TGTGCCAGCAGCGCAACCGAGGTTTATGGCTACACCTTC. Translated, it gives CASSATEVYGYTF. The rearrangement links TRBV7-9 to TRBJ1-2; no reliable D call. Trimming stripped 5 bases from V and 5 bases from J, with 12 bases between. Germline CDR1 SEHNR, CDR2 FQNEAQ (reference sequence). This CDR3 has 13 amino acids.

Ten or more counts support this clonotype. V is TRBV6-6 and J is TRBJ2-3, with 8 bases matching TRBD2. The CDR3 covers 16 residues. From germline, CDR1 is MNHNY and CDR2 SVGAGI (reference sequence). With 7 bases clipped from V and 2 bases from J, the junction kept 11 bases outside the gene matches. The CDR3 loop is CASITTRGGPTDTQYF. CDR3 in DNA: TGTGCCAGCATAACAACCCGCGGGGGGCCCACAGATACGCAGTATTTT.

This clonotype came up many times. The rearrangement joins TRBV19 to TRBJ2-7, with TRBD1 as a possible D gene (6 bases). This CDR3 comprises 15 residues. Germline values: CDR1 LNHDA, CDR2 SQIVND (reference sequence). V gave up 6 bases and J gave up 3 bases, with 18 bases separating them. The CDR3, as DNA: TGTGCCAGTAGCCAGAGACAGGCAGGCTTCTACGAGCAGTACTTC. It specifies CASSQRQAGFYEQYF.

This clonotype has a count of ten or more. This chain connects TRBV20-1 to TRBJ2-5; D possibly corresponds to TRBD2 (5 bases). Germline CDR1 and CDR2: DFQATT and SNEGSKA (reference sequence). Trimming left V 3 bases short and J 2 bases short, with 13 bases between. This CDR3 contains 14 residues. The CDR3 sequence: CSARLLGRQETQYF. In DNA form, the CDR3 reads TGCAGTGCTAGGCTACTAGGGCGACAAGAGACCCAGTACTTC.

This clonotype was detected many times. The V gene is TRBV7-8, the J gene TRBJ2-5, with unresolved D. The V end was cut by 5 bases, the J end by 1 base, with 8 bases between. The V gene's germline CDR1 is SGHVS and CDR2 FQNEAQ. The CDR3 contains 13 residues. The CDR3 DNA reads as TGTGCCAGCAGCATTTGGCTCCAAGAGACCCAGTACTTC. The encoded protein is CASSIWLQETQYF.

This clonotype was seen a few times. A much larger clone sits a single nucleotide away, making a read error possible. J is TRBJ2-6 and V is TRBV29-1; the match to TRBD2 covers 8 bases. CDR3 size: 13 residues. The germline gives CDR1 SQVTM, CDR2 ANQGSEA. CDR3 loop: CSAGGAGASVLTF. The CDR3 bases are TGCAGCGCCGGGGGGGCAGGGGCCAGCGTCCTGACTTTC.

This clonotype has only a few counts. The chain combines TRBV28 with TRBJ2-1; 7 nucleotides match TRBD1. This CDR3 region has 14 residues. Germline V gives CDR1 MDHEN, CDR2 SYDVKM. Trimming at V came to 6 bases and at J to 5 bases, leaving 7 bases not matched to a gene. The CDR3 protein is CASRKDRVHNEQFF. CDR3 bases: TGTGCCAGCAGAAAAGACAGGGTTCACAATGAGCAGTTCTTC.

This clonotype was seen at least ten times. CDR3 DNA sequence: TGTGCCAGCAGCCAAGATCCCCTCAGAGGGCGGGCCAAAAACATTCAGTACTTC. This gives the protein CASSQDPLRGRAKNIQYF. The genes are TRBV3-1 and TRBJ2-4; possible D gene TRBD2, 5 bases. V was trimmed by 0 bases and J by 1 base, leaving 16 bases between them. CDR1 is LGHDT, CDR2 YNNKEL, per germline (reference sequence). The CDR3 sequence is 18 residues long.

This clonotype was counted between two and nine times. This chain links TRBV5-1 with TRBJ1-1, with TRBD1 matching over 7 bases. The CDR3 length is 12 residues. The trim removed 3 bases at V and 8 bases at J, leaving 4 bases unmatched. Germline loops: CDR1 SGHRS, CDR2 YFSETQ. CDR3: CASSWGGQEAFF. The CDR3 DNA follows: TGCGCCAGCAGCTGGGGGGGACAGGAAGCTTTCTTT.